A selection of T cell receptor beta chains follows, all from one sample in a study of blood T cell repertoires in COVID-19. Sequencing was performed with immunoSEQ multiplex PCR; in TCRdb, only in-frame clones are kept and a portion is missing. Of 50,000 or so clones listed, 91% are singletons. The sample was peripheral blood. The source of these receptors is a man between 65 and 85 years old with active COVID-19. Both conserved end residues are part of each CDR3. D genes are given only for firm matches. Not all rows give a size; the values are once, few, many and, for expanded clones, a class.

J gene,V gene,clone size,D gene,CDR3 protein,CDR3 DNA
TRBJ2-2,TRBV5-1,once,TRBD1,CASSLAGTGIVGELFF,TGCGCCAGCAGCTTGGCCGGGACAGGGATCGTCGGGGAGCTGTTTTTT
TRBJ2-1,TRBV5-4,NA,TRBD2,CASSFRGDGENEQFF,TGTGCCAGCAGCTTTCGGGGGGATGGGGAAAATGAGCAGTTCTTC
TRBJ1-6,TRBV30,NA,NA,CAWSPGGNSPLHF,TGTGCCTGGAGTCCCGGGGGGAATTCACCCCTCCACTTT
TRBJ2-2,TRBV4-2,NA,TRBD1,CASSQDADRTGNTGELFF,TGTGCCAGCAGCCAAGATGCCGACAGGACAGGGAACACCGGGGAGCTGTTTTTT
TRBJ1-6,TRBV28,NA,NA,CASRQGNRSPLHF,TGTGCCAGCAGGCAGGGAAATCGCTCACCCCTCCACTTT
TRBJ2-5,TRBV3-1/TRBV3-2,NA,NA,CASSQDQGGQRVFKTQYF,TGTGCCAGCAGCCAAGATCAAGGGGGACAAAGGGTTTTCAAAACCCAGTACTTC
TRBJ1-6,TRBV6-5,NA,NA,CASSYEGTNSPLHF,TGTGCCAGCAGTTACGAGGGCACTAATTCACCCCTCCACTTT
TRBJ2-1,TRBV5-4,once,NA,CASSLGGENEQFF,TGTGCCAGCAGCTTGGGGGGGGAAAATGAGCAGTTCTTC
TRBJ2-5,TRBV9,NA,TRBD2,CASSVVSGGTETQYF,TGTGCCAGCAGCGTAGTCAGCGGGGGGACGGAGACCCAGTACTTC
TRBJ1-1,TRBV7-3,NA,NA,CASSSGYTNTEAFF,TGTGCCAGCAGCTCAGGGTATACGAACACTGAAGCTTTCTTT
TRBJ1-2,TRBV11-2,NA,TRBD1,CASRGTGGTHGYTF,TGTGCCAGCAGAGGGACAGGGGGGACCCATGGCTACACCTTC
TRBJ2-7,TRBV12-3/TRBV12-4,NA,NA,CASNRGQYEQYF,TGTGCCAGCAACCGCGGACAGTACGAGCAGTACTTC
TRBJ2-7,TRBV4-1,NA,TRBD2,CASSQDAGGNSYEQYF,TGCGCCAGCAGCCAAGATGCGGGGGGAAACTCCTACGAGCAGTACTTC
TRBJ2-5,TRBV7-9,NA,NA,CASSLAQDKETQYF,TGTGCCAGCAGCTTAGCACAGGACAAGGAGACCCAGTACTTC
TRBJ2-1,TRBV7-8,NA,TRBD2,CASSSSGGWRSDEQFF,TGTGCCAGCAGCAGTAGCGGGGGGTGGCGGTCGGATGAGCAGTTCTTC
TRBJ2-3,TRBV27,NA,NA,CASTLTRVDTQYF,TGTGCCAGCACCCTCACTCGCGTCGATACGCAGTATTTT
TRBJ1-3,TRBV6-1,NA,TRBD1,CASSEAYRGPNSGNTIYF,TGTGCCAGCAGTGAAGCCTACAGGGGGCCTAACTCTGGAAACACCATATATTTT
TRBJ2-5,TRBV10-2,NA,TRBD2,CASTNTGGQETQYF,TGCGCCAGCACAAATACGGGGGGACAAGAGACCCAGTACTTC
TRBJ2-7,TRBV9,NA,NA,CASSVGMSDYEQYF,TGTGCCAGCAGCGTAGGAATGAGTGACTACGAGCAGTACTTC
TRBJ2-6,TRBV24-1,NA,TRBD1,CATSDWPGQGPRGANVLTF,TGTGCCACCAGTGATTGGCCGGGACAGGGCCCCAGAGGGGCCAACGTCCTGACTTTC
TRBJ1-2,TRBV15,NA,NA,CATSIQGRGSGYTF,TGTGCCACCAGCATCCAAGGCAGGGGTAGTGGCTACACCTTC
TRBJ1-4,TRBV29-1,NA,NA,CSAWTDPNEKLFF,TGCAGCGCCTGGACAGACCCTAATGAAAAACTGTTTTTT
TRBJ1-1,TRBV6-6,NA,NA,CASRRTDSRTEAFF,TGTGCCAGCAGACGCACCGACTCAAGGACTGAAGCTTTCTTT
TRBJ2-2,TRBV5-5,NA,NA,CASSPRPGANTGELFF,TGTGCCAGCAGCCCCCGACCAGGGGCGAACACCGGGGAGCTGTTTTTT
TRBJ2-7,TRBV23-1,NA,TRBD1,CASSPSPGQGTYEQYF,TGCGCCAGCAGTCCGTCTCCGGGACAGGGGACGTACGAGCAGTACTTC
TRBJ2-5,TRBV7-8,NA,TRBD2,CASSLLAGGQVETQYF,TGTGCCAGCAGCTTATTAGCGGGGGGCCAAGTGGAGACCCAGTACTTC